Included here is one T cell receptor beta chain sequence, with context. The antigen it recognizes is unknown. No clone much larger than this one lies a single base away; base qualities are absent. The data are from a study of blood T cell repertoires in COVID-19 (dated by TCRdb to 2019 to 2021). Background on the whole study: Samples from collaborators originated in the United States, Italy and Spain and spanned both the acute and convalescent phases of COVID-19. The repertoires were released in a freely available public database meant as a resource for research on the immune response to SARS-CoV-2. The samples were drawn from the first 160 participants of the ongoing ImmuneRACE study and from 950 to 1,500 subjects provided by 6 global collaborators. The prospective study material was composed of cDNA or gDNA derived from T cells, B-cell-depleted T cells, or PBMCs. Deeply sampled blood TCRbeta repertoires from subjects exposed to, actively infected with, or recovered from COVID-19 were included in the dataset. The sample metadata nearly always contained a de-identified subject ID, COVID-19 status, age in years and sex. Where available, HLA class I and class II types were obtained from metadata supplied by the sample provider rather than from assay-based typing.

Collaborating institutions collected whole blood in K2EDTA tubes following their own protocols. For TCRbeta analysis, collaborators shipped samples in one of three forms: frozen whole blood, isolated PBMCs, or DNA extracted from either of those sample types. From the cysteine through the phenylalanine, the CDR3 covers 15 amino acids. Kept here is only the CDR3 DNA, which spans 45 bases and is read in frame from base 1. V gives up 6 bases and J gives up 1 base, and the segment between their germline ends measures 12 bases. For CDR1 and CDR2, the germline V gene (reference sequence) lists LNHDA and SQIVND. TCRbeta CDR3 regions were amplified from genomic DNA using the immunoSEQ Assay, a bias-controlled multiplex PCR. In the authors' own workflow: The number of nucleated cells in each sample was estimated by amplification of reference gene primers within the assay. To quantify the absolute abundance of each unique TCRbeta CDR3 rearrangement, sequence reads were collapsed and filtered. For each sample, productive Simpson clonality was calculated by taking the square root of Simpson's diversity index across productive rearrangements. Drawn from immuneACCESS, this table holds only the in-frame rearrangements with V and J called that TCRdb kept. Clones are partly lost; checked studies trace under half to an unresolved V gene and leave the rest unexplained. That table gives V, J and clone size, and the DNA gave D and trimming. This sample comprises about 99,000 clones, roughly four fifths of them detected only once. Clones ranked in the top ten supply more than 4.5% of the sample.

What the study reported, not specific to this receptor: The quantity of clinical and demographic metadata differed by source and by participant and was supplied without curation.

The rearrangement joined TRBV19 to TRBJ2-2, and perhaps TRBD2 as D gene, on 6 matching bases. Sequencing was done on a sample of peripheral blood. This TCR came from a man in his 60s with acute or convalescent COVID-19. The sequenced DNA is TGTGCCAGTAGACGGGGACTCCTGAACACCGGGGAGCTGTTTTTT. Translated, it gives CASRRGLLNTGELFF.